This TCR beta chain was documented in a study of metastatic and nonmetastatic thyroid tumors. Study background: Across blood and tumor or nodule tissue, repertoires from malignant and benign thyroid patients were compared with one another.

V lost 5 bases to trimming and J lost 5 bases; unmatched junction nucleotides: 10. Germline-derived CDR1 and CDR2 are SGHRS and YFSETQ. The CDR3 has 15 residues. Prior to thyroid surgery, none of the patients had received any treatment. This clone was counted many times. Its antigen is not known. Study-wide results and caveats: When malignant thyroid tumors were compared with benign nodules, TCR beta diversity was reportedly significantly higher in the malignant tumors. This held in both blood and tumor samples.

Per the authors' pipeline: To classify distant metastasis in papillary thyroid cancer, a model was built from CDR3 differences across clinicopathological groups. TCRdb reanalyzed the PCR reads with MiXCR. The V and J calls and clone size are TCRdb's, not the authors'. Among over 25,000 clones listed, 18% were seen once. The chain couples TRBV5-1 to TRBJ2-1, with 7 positions matching TRBD2. The receptor was derived from a female donor with papillary thyroid cancer or a benign thyroid nodule (not recorded which). Some clones in this sample may be carry-over from other donors' samples. The sample consisted of blood. The CDR3 is CASRIGTTGNNEQFF. The CDR3 nucleotides are TGCGCCAGCAGGATAGGGACTACCGGAAACAATGAGCAGTTCTTC.